This is a list of T cell receptor beta chains from one sample in a study of T cell repertoires in cytomegalovirus infection. MiXCR, applied by TCRdb to the reads, yields one record per CDR3 protein. The sample holds 680,000 or so distinct CDR3 sequences; 35% are singletons and the top ten take roughly 2.9%. The sequencing input was PBMCs. These TCRs come from a human donor in good health (CMV status not recorded). Some clones in this sample may be carry-over from other donors' samples. CDR3s include the opening cysteine and the closing phenylalanine or tryptophan. D genes are given only for firm matches. Where a row states a size, it is once, few, many or the class of an expanded clone; other rows omit it.

clone_size j_call v_call d_call cdr3_nt cdr3_aa
many TRBJ2-5 TRBV7-9 TRBD2 TGTGCCAGCAGAGATGGACTAGATCCACAAGAGACCCAGTACTTC CASRDGLDPQETQYF
NA TRBJ2-7 TRBV2 NA TGTGCCAGCAGTGGAAACATCCTTTCTTACGAGCAGTACTTC CASSGNILSYEQYF
NA TRBJ1-2 TRBV4-1 TRBD1 TGTGCCAGCAGCCAAGAACCGGGGACAGAGTTATTCTATGGCTACACCTTC CASSQEPGTELFYGYTF
few TRBJ2-3 TRBV28 TRBD2 TGTGCCAGCAGTCGTAGCGGGAGAAGCACAGATACGCAGTATTTT CASSRSGRSTDTQYF
NA TRBJ1-1 TRBV7-2 NA TGTGCCAGCGGCTTGGGGTCGGGTAACACTGAAGCTTTCTTT CASGLGSGNTEAFF
NA TRBJ2-3 TRBV29-1 NA TGCAGCGTCGCTGGGGGACACGGCACAGATACGCAGTATTTT CSVAGGHGTDTQYF
NA TRBJ1-1 TRBV7-4 TRBD1 TGTGCCAGCAGCACCCGGGACAGGGGGCTCGGAAACACTGAAGCTTTCTTT CASSTRDRGLGNTEAFF
few TRBJ2-1 TRBV28 TRBD2 TGTGCCAGCAGTTTGAACGGGGGGGCCTTCAATGAGCAGTTCTTC CASSLNGGAFNEQFF
NA TRBJ2-7 TRBV2 NA TGTGCCAGCAGAGAAACGGGACCTACCTACGAGCAGTACTTC CASRETGPTYEQYF
NA TRBJ1-2 TRBV19 NA TGTGCCAGTAGTAACCGTGGGGCTAACTATGGCTACACCTTC CASSNRGANYGYTF
NA TRBJ1-1 TRBV28 NA TGTGCCAGCAGTTTAGGCCGGGGTTGGCCTGAAGCTTTCTTT CASSLGRGWPEAFF
NA TRBJ2-3 TRBV6-6 TRBD2 TGTGCCAGCAGTTACTCGAGCGTGGCGGGAGGGTTCACAGATACGCAGTATTTT CASSYSSVAGGFTDTQYF
NA TRBJ2-7 TRBV19 NA TGTGCCAGTGCCACCGGACGAGGAAACTACGAGCAGTACTTC CASATGRGNYEQYF
few TRBJ2-5 TRBV28 TRBD2 TGTGCCAGCACCCAAGGACTAGCGGAAGAGACCCAGTACTTC CASTQGLAEETQYF
few TRBJ2-1 TRBV5-4 NA TGTGCCAGCAGCTTGGAAACCCGTTACAATGAGCAGTTCTTC CASSLETRYNEQFF
few TRBJ2-5 TRBV27 TRBD1 TGTGCCAGCACTCCGACAGGGAAAGAGACCCAGTACTTC CASTPTGKETQYF
NA TRBJ1-5 TRBV5-4 TRBD1 TGTGCCAGCATTCCCGACAGGGGAAGCAATCAGCCCCAGCATTTT CASIPDRGSNQPQHF
NA TRBJ2-7 TRBV20-1 NA TGCAGTGCTAGAGATCGAGGGGCCCAGGTCCACGAGCAGTACTTC CSARDRGAQVHEQYF
NA TRBJ1-6 TRBV7-8 TRBD1 TGTGCCAGCAGCGCATCGACAGGGCGTGGAAATTCACCCCTCCACTTT CASSASTGRGNSPLHF
few TRBJ1-2 TRBV7-2 TRBD1 TGTGCCAGCAGCTCGGGACAGTTGATCTTCTATGGCTACACCTTC CASSSGQLIFYGYTF
NA TRBJ1-1 TRBV12-3/TRBV12-4 NA TGTGCCAGCAGTTTAAACACAGCTAATCGGGCTTTCTTT CASSLNTANRAFF
many TRBJ2-7 TRBV10-3 NA TGTGCCATCAGTGAGACCCTGGGGGTCGGGGAGCAGTACTTC CAISETLGVGEQYF
NA TRBJ1-6 TRBV5-5 NA TGTGCCAGCAGCTTGGTTTTCGACAGGCCCCTCCACTTT CASSLVFDRPLHF
NA TRBJ1-2 TRBV19 NA TGTGCCAGTAGTATCGATCTTAGGCGGAGTAACTATGGCTACACCTTC CASSIDLRRSNYGYTF
NA TRBJ2-1 TRBV20-1 NA TGCAGTGCTATAAGATCCCCTTTAGATGAGCAGTTCTTC CSAIRSPLDEQFF
few TRBJ1-1 TRBV20-1 NA TGCAGTGCTAGAGATCTGCGGGGGCGGGTTGAAGCTTTCTTT CSARDLRGRVEAFF
NA TRBJ1-2 TRBV28 NA TGTGCCAGCACCCCAAACGCAGGGTTGATCTATGGCTACACCTTC CASTPNAGLIYGYTF
NA TRBJ2-2 TRBV4-2 TRBD2 TGTGCCGGCAGCCAAGAAGGTCCGGGGGGGCAGGTCGGGGAGCTGTTTTTT CAGSQEGPGGQVGELFF